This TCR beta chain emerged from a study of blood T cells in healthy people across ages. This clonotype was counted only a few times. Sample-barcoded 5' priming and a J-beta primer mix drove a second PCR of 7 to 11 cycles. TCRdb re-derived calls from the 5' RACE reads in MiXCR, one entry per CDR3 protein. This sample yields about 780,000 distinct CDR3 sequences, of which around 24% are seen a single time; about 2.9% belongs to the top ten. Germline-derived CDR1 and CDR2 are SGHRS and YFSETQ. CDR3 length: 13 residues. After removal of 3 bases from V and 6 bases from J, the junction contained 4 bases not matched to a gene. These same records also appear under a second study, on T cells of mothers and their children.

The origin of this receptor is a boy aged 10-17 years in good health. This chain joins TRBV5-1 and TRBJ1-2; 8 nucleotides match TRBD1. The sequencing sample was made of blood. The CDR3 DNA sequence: TGCGCCAGCAGCTGGACAGGGTCTGATGGCTACACCTTC. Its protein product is CASSWTGSDGYTF.